The 2 T cell receptor beta chains given below trace back to one sample, sequenced in a study of shared clonotypes between healthy human individuals. Some clones are missing from TCRdb's copy, which holds only in-frame ones; the method was immunoSEQ multiplex PCR. The table has about 340,000 clones, around 70% seen once. The sample was memory CD4+ T cells sorted from blood. The subset here: CD45RA-negative fraction. Receptor source: a man younger than 45 in good health.

This clone was seen more than once but under ten times. The genes are TRBV10-3 and TRBJ2-2; 8 positions match TRBD2. V was clipped by 11 bases and J by 6 bases; unmatched bases: 11. The CDR3 sequence is 14 residues long. Germline lookup yields CDR1 ENHRY and CDR2 SYGVKD. The CDR3 loop reads CASSGTSLAGELFF. CDR3 bases: TGTGCCTCCTCCGGGACTAGTTTGGCCGGGGAGCTGTTTTTT.

This sequence joins TRBV27 and TRBJ1-5; D not resolved. V was clipped by 0 bases and J by 8 bases, with 8 bases between them. Germline-derived CDR1 and CDR2 are MNHEY and SMNVEV (reference sequence). This CDR3 comprises 13 residues. The CDR3 coding sequence is TGTGCCAGCAGTTTATCGGGCTTTGAGCCCCAGCATTTT. It yields the protein CASSLSGFEPQHF.